This T cell receptor (beta chain) is from a study of blood T cells in healthy people across ages. Germline CDR1 is KGHDR and CDR2 is SFDVKD. The CDR3 is 14 residues long. Findings and limits, study-wide: The study regarded diversity estimates from one million T cells as underestimates.

Comment on this clonotype: Its cognate antigen is unknown.

A J-beta primer mix and a sample-barcoded 5' primer were used in a second PCR of about 6 to 12 cycles. In TCRdb, the 5' RACE reads were re-called with MiXCR into one record per CDR3 protein. The sample shows roughly 500,000 distinct CDR3 sequences, approximately 25% of them seen only once. This same sample was also part of a study on T cells of mothers and their children.

This clonotype originated in a boy younger than 18 in good health. The sample consisted of blood. The V and J genes are TRBV24-1 and TRBJ2-7; possibly TRBD1 for D (5 bases). The better agreement between TRBJ2-1 and the DNA end casts doubt on the J call. The CDR3 DNA is TGTGCCACCAGTGTGACAGCAGCATACAATGAGCAGTTCTTC. Residues: CATSVTAAYNEQFF.